A single sample is the source of the 26 T cell receptor beta chains below, sequenced in a study of blood T cell repertoires in COVID-19 (dated by TCRdb to the early 2020s). Library prep was done by the immunoSEQ multiplex PCR assay. This is the immuneACCESS table as TCRdb keeps it, with only in-frame sequences that have V and J called. A part of the clones is gone; compared with another copy, unresolved V genes explain less than half, and the rest is unexplained. The sample table lists 110,000 or so clones, 70% to 80% of them with a count of one. The ten largest make up roughly 6% of the sample. Sequencing was performed on peripheral blood. These receptors came from an older man with acute or convalescent COVID-19.

The rearrangement links TRBV28 to TRBJ1-2, with a tentative D call TRBD1 (6 bases). From germline, CDR1 is MDHEN and CDR2 SYDVKM. V dropped 2 bases and J dropped 8 bases, with 12 bases sitting between them. CDR3 length equals 13 residues. CDR3 loop: CASSLPQGRGYTF. CDR3 sequence (DNA): TGTGCCAGCAGTTTACCGCAGGGGCGGGGCTACACCTTC.

V is TRBV11-3 and J is TRBJ2-2; D gene ambiguous. This CDR3 contains 13 residues. In germline, CDR1 is SGHNT, CDR2 YENEEA. V lost 2 bases and J lost 3, with 4 bases in between. The CDR3 DNA reads TGTGCCAGCAGCTTACCAGACACCGGGGAGCTGTTTTTT. Protein product: CASSLPDTGELFF.

The gene calls are TRBV5-1 and TRBJ2-7, with D perhaps matching TRBD1 (5 bases). Trimming shortened V by 1 base and J by 5 bases, and 13 bases separated the two germline ends. The germline CDR1 and CDR2 sequences are SGHRS and YFSETQ. This CDR3 region has 14 residues. The CDR3 DNA sequence: TGCGCCAGCAGCTTGTTCTCAGGGCCCGACGAGCAGTACTTC. Amino acid sequence: CASSLFSGPDEQYF. The variable domain in full, with the rest retrieved from reference TRBV5-1 and TRBJ2-7, is KAGVTQTPRYLIKTRGQQVTLSCSPISGHRSVSWYQQTPGQGLQFLFEYFSETQRNKGNFPGRFSGRQFSNSRSEMNVSTLELGDSALYLCASSLFSGPDEQYFGPGTRLTVT.

This rearrangement joins TRBV5-6 to TRBJ2-7; a weak D match, TRBD2 (7 bases). Germline lookup yields CDR1 SGHDT and CDR2 YYEEEE. The CDR3 is 14 amino acids. The V end lost 4 bases, the J end lost 7 bases, and 18 bases lay between the germline ends. CDR3 amino acids: CASSPTWGGDEQYF. In nucleotides, the CDR3 is TGTGCCAGCAGCCCGACGTGGGGGGGCGATGAGCAGTACTTC. Together with reference TRBV5-6 and TRBJ2-7, the CDR3 gives the full variable domain: DAGVTQSPTHLIKTRGQQVTLRCSPKSGHDTVSWYQQALGQGPQFIFQYYEEEERQRGNFPDRFSGHQFPNYSSELNVNALLLGDSALYLCASSPTWGGDEQYFGPGTRLTVT.

The V gene is TRBV9, the J gene TRBJ2-7; 8 nucleotides line up with TRBD1. Germline V gene lookup returns CDR1 SGDLS and CDR2 YYNGEE. The CDR3 is 15 residues long. Germline trimming cut 4 bases from V and 2 bases from J; bases unmatched to any gene: 8. In DNA, the CDR3 is TGTGCCAGCAGCTCTCCGACAGGGGAGGCCTACGAGCAGTACTTC. Translated: CASSSPTGEAYEQYF.

The rearrangement uses TRBV30 and TRBJ2-6, with 7 bases matching TRBD1. Trimming removed 0 bases from V and 0 bases from J; junction bases left unmatched: 8. The CDR3 extends over 18 amino acids. CDR1 GTSNPN and CDR2 SVGIG come from the germline V gene (reference sequence). The CDR3 region has the DNA TGTGCCTGGAGTGTACGGGACAGCAGTTTCTCTGGGGCCAACGTCCTGACTTTC. It encodes CAWSVRDSSFSGANVLTF.

The chain has TRBV6-2 or TRBV6-3 and TRBJ2-7; tentative D call: TRBD1 (6 bases). The length of the CDR3 is 15 residues. Germline CDR1 reads MNHEY; CDR2 reads SVGEGT. The V and J ends lost 4 bases and 1 base respectively, with 14 bases between them. CDR3 amino acids: CASSLIVTGSYEQYF. DNA of the CDR3: TGTGCCAGCAGTTTGATAGTGACAGGTTCCTACGAGCAGTACTTC.

This chain links TRBV6-5 with TRBJ1-6; 8 bases are shared with TRBD1. The CDR3 loop spans 16 amino acids. With V trimmed by 1 base and J by 7 bases, 6 bases remained unmatched. In germline, CDR1 is MNHEY, CDR2 SVGAGI. The CDR3 loop is CASSYFPGGPNSPLHF. In nucleotides, the CDR3 is TGTGCCAGCAGTTACTTTCCAGGGGGCCCGAATTCACCCCTCCACTTT.

This clone was picked up a small number of times. V gene TRBV5-6 combines with J gene TRBJ2-7; TRBD2 agrees at 12 bases. J gave up 0 bases and V 4 bases, and 5 bases lay outside the gene matches. The CDR3 consists of 16 residues. CDR1 and CDR2 (germline): SGHDT, YYEEEE. CDR3 region: CASSLLLAGGSYEQYF. CDR3 bases: TGTGCCAGCAGCCTATTACTAGCGGGGGGCTCCTACGAGCAGTACTTC.

The chain carries TRBV7-9 and TRBJ1-2; no clear D gene. CDR1 is SEHNR and CDR2 is FQNEAQ in the germline V gene (reference sequence). The CDR3 loop spans 14 amino acids. Trimming left V 6 bases short and J 5 bases short, with 16 bases between. This CDR3 reads CASSRERGEYGYTF. The CDR3 region has the DNA TGTGCCAGCAGTCGTGAACGGGGAGAATATGGCTACACCTTC.

This chain joins TRBV27 and TRBJ2-7; D unclear. This CDR3 region has 15 residues. Trimming cost V 7 bases and J 4 bases, with 20 bases left between them. The V gene's germline CDR1 is MNHEY and CDR2 SMNVEV (reference sequence). This CDR3 reads CASTSFKENKYEQYF. For the CDR3, the DNA is TGTGCCAGCACCTCTTTTAAGGAGAATAAGTACGAGCAGTACTTC.

This clone was seen more than once but under ten times. For the CDR3, the DNA is TGTGCCAGTAGTCCCGGGAGGGAGACCCAGTACTTC. Translation gives CASSPGRETQYF. The chain combines TRBV19 with TRBJ2-5; 7 bases map to TRBD2. The CDR3 contains 12 residues. The germline V gene has CDR1 LNHDA and CDR2 SQIVND (reference sequence). Germline trimming cut 5 bases from V and 5 bases from J; bases unmatched to any gene: 2.

This chain uses TRBV19 with TRBJ1-6; D gene uncertain. The V end was cut by 0 bases, the J end by 10 bases, with 7 bases between. The CDR3 is 13 amino acids. Germline lookup yields CDR1 LNHDA and CDR2 SQIVND (reference sequence). CDR3 sequence: CASSIDGLSPLHF. CDR3 coding DNA: TGTGCCAGTAGTATAGATGGGCTCTCACCCCTCCACTTT.

The rearrangement links TRBV19 to TRBJ2-4, with TRBD2 matching 11 bases. The CDR3 runs to 15 residues. Germline trimming cut 6 bases from V and 8 bases from J; bases unmatched to any gene: 9. CDR1 LNHDA and CDR2 SQIVND come from the germline V gene (reference sequence). CDR3 sequence: CASSINSGGADIQYF. The CDR3 DNA sequence: TGTGCCAGTAGCATCAATAGCGGGGGGGCGGACATTCAGTACTTC.

This clone was counted between two and nine times. This chain connects TRBV6-2 or TRBV6-3 to TRBJ2-4; D is uncertain. The CDR3 is 17 residues long. The germline gives CDR1 MNHEY, CDR2 SVGEGT. The V and J ends lost 2 bases and 3 bases respectively, with 17 bases between them. The CDR3 protein is CASSYDAAPEDKNIQYF. CDR3 DNA sequence: TGTGCCAGCAGTTACGATGCAGCGCCTGAGGACAAAAACATTCAGTACTTC.

The chain links TRBV11-2 to TRBJ1-6; TRBD1 is a possible D gene (5 bases). This CDR3 has 17 amino acids. The V end lost 5 bases, the J end lost 0 bases, and 14 bases lay between the germline ends. The germline CDR1 and CDR2 sequences are SGHAT and FQNNGV. This CDR3 reads CASSPRDSFSYNSPLHF. The CDR3 DNA reads TGTGCCAGCAGCCCACGGGACTCTTTCTCCTATAATTCACCCCTCCACTTT.

The gene calls are TRBV28 and TRBJ2-7; a weak D match, TRBD1 (6 bases). V gave up 3 bases and J gave up 9 bases, with 12 bases separating them. Germline lookup yields CDR1 MDHEN and CDR2 SYDVKM. There are 12 residues in the CDR3. The CDR3 here is CASSFQGTGQYF. Written as DNA, the CDR3 is TGTGCCAGCAGTTTTCAGGGGACGGGGCAGTACTTC.

CDR3 bases: TGTGCCAGCAGCTTGGGGACAGGGTGGGAGACAGATACGCAGTATTTT. It encodes CASSLGTGWETDTQYF. This chain links TRBV5-4 with TRBJ2-3, with TRBD1 identical over 8 bases. Germline V CDR1 and CDR2: SGHNT, YYREEE (reference sequence). CDR3 length: 16 residues. The J segment lost 3 bases and the V segment lost 0 bases, leaving 6 bases of the junction unmatched.

The chain uses TRBV5-5 and TRBJ1-2, with TRBD1 as a possible D gene (5 bases). The CDR3 runs to 12 residues. V lost 2 bases and J 3 bases, leaving 5 bases between the germline ends. Looked up from germline, CDR1 is SGHKS and CDR2 is YYEKEE (reference sequence). The CDR3 loop reads CASSFRDYGYTF. For the CDR3, the DNA is TGTGCCAGCAGCTTCAGGGACTATGGCTACACCTTC. Based on the CDR3 plus reference TRBV5-5 and TRBJ1-2, the full variable domain is DAGVTQSPTHLIKTRGQQVTLRCSPISGHKSVSWYQQVLGQGPQFIFQYYEKEERGRGNFPDRFSARQFPNYSSELNVNALLLGDSALYLCASSFRDYGYTFGSGTRLTVV.

This clone appeared a few times. The V call is TRBV21-1, the J call TRBJ2-2; TRBD1, the table's D call, was not compared with the DNA. TRBV21-1 represents a pseudogene. CDR3 length: 13 amino acids. The CDR3 DNA sequence: TGTGCCAGCAACCGGACAGCCCCCGGGGAGCTGTTTTTT. This codes for CASNRTAPGELFF.

The chain has TRBV29-1 and TRBJ1-2, with TRBD1 identical over 8 bases. Germline V gives CDR1 SQVTM, CDR2 ANQGSEA. CDR3 size: 12 residues. The CDR3 bases are TGCATCTCGACAGGGGAGGTGGATGGCTACACCTTC. Encoded protein: CISTGEVDGYTF.

This clone was seen more than once but under ten times. The chain joins TRBV18 to TRBJ1-1; 11 bases align to TRBD1. This CDR3 has 15 amino acids. The V and J ends lost 4 bases and 5 bases, in that order; junction bases with no gene match: 6. In germline, CDR1 is KGHSH, CDR2 LQKENI. As DNA, the CDR3 is TGTGCCAGCTCACTTGGGACAGGGGGTGCAACTGAAGCTTTCTTT. Translated: CASSLGTGGATEAFF. Complete variable domain (other parts from reference TRBV18 and TRBJ1-1): NAGVMQNPRHLVRRRGQEARLRCSPMKGHSHVYWYRQLPEEGLKFMVYLQKENIIDESGMPKERFSAEFPKEGPSILRIQQVVRGDSAAYFCASSLGTGGATEAFFGQGTRLTVV.

As regards this clone: Other DNA sequences of this sample code for an identical CDR3. CDR3: CAWSVSGGNGYTF. Written as DNA, the CDR3 is TGTGCCTGGAGTGTAAGTGGGGGCAATGGCTACACCTTC. The V gene is TRBV30, the J gene TRBJ1-2, with D possibly matching TRBD1 (6 bases). The germline gives CDR1 GTSNPN, CDR2 SVGIG (reference sequence). The CDR3 runs to 13 residues. V was trimmed by 0 bases and J by 6 bases, leaving 11 bases between them. Looking up the rest from reference TRBV30 and TRBJ1-2 gives the full variable domain: SQTIHQWPATLVQPVGSPLSLECTVEGTSNPNLYWYRQAAGRGLQLLFYSVGIGQISSEVPQNLSASRPQDRQFILSSKKLLLSDSGFYLCAWSVSGGNGYTFGSGTRLTVV.

The V call is TRBV18, the J call TRBJ1-3; 8 nucleotides align to TRBD1. V shed 3 bases and J 15 bases; nucleotides not matched to a gene: 22. The CDR3 contains 17 residues. Germline values: CDR1 KGHSH, CDR2 LQKENI. The DNA for the CDR3 is TGTGCCAGCTCACCTATCTCGCAGGGGGCAGAAAGGTCCACCGCATATTTT. Protein sequence: CASSPISQGAERSTAYF. Full variable domain (missing parts from reference TRBV18 and TRBJ1-3): NAGVMQNPRHLVRRRGQEARLRCSPMKGHSHVYWYRQLPEEGLKFMVYLQKENIIDESGMPKERFSAEFPKEGPSILRIQQVVRGDSAAYFCASSPISQGAERSTAYFGEGSWLTVV.

The chain is built from TRBV7-3 and TRBJ2-7, with 7 bases identical to TRBD2. J was trimmed by 0 bases and V by 1 base; bases with no gene match: 3. Germline V gene lookup returns CDR1 SGHTA and CDR2 FQGTGA. The CDR3 covers 15 residues. CDR3 sequence (DNA): TGTGCCAGCAGCTTAAATGGCGGGAGCTCCTACGAGCAGTACTTC. Its protein is CASSLNGGSSYEQYF.

V is TRBV28 and J is TRBJ1-3, with TRBD1 as a possible D gene (6 bases). The CDR3 is 15 amino acids. Trimming took off 6 bases at V and 4 bases at J, with 16 bases between the two ends. Germline-derived CDR1 and CDR2 are MDHEN and SYDVKM. CDR3 DNA: TGTGCCAGCAGCCCCGGGCAGGGGTACGGAAACACCATATATTTT. As protein: CASSPGQGYGNTIYF.